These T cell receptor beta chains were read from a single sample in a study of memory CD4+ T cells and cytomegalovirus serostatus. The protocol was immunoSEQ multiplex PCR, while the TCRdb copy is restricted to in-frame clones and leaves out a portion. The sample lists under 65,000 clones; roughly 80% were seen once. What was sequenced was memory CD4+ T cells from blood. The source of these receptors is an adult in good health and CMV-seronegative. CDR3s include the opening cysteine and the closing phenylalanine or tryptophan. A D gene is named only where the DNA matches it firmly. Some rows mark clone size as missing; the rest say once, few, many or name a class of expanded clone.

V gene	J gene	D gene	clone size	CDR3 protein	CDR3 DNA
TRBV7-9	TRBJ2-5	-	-	CASSLEGQETQYF	TGTGCCAGCAGCTTAGAGGGGCAAGAGACCCAGTACTTC
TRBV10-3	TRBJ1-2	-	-	CAIRDDGYTF	TGTGCCATCAGGGACGACGGCTACACCTTC
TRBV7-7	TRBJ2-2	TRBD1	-	CASGQGLAGELFF	TGTGCTAGCGGACAGGGACTTGCCGGGGAGCTGTTTTTT
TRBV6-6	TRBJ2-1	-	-	CASSYPEINEQFF	TGTGCCAGCAGTTACCCTGAGATTAATGAGCAGTTCTTC
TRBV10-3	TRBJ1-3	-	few	CAVQRGNTIYF	TGTGCCGTCCAAAGGGGAAACACCATATATTTT
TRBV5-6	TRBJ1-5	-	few	CASSLGQGIQPQHF	TGTGCCAGCAGCTTGGGCCAGGGGATCCAGCCCCAGCATTTT
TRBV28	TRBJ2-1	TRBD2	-	CAWDSGSSNEQFF	TGTGCCTGGGATAGCGGGAGCTCTAATGAGCAGTTCTTC
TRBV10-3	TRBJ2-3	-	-	CAISESGGTDTQYF	TGTGCCATCAGTGAGTCAGGGGGTACAGATACGCAGTATTTT
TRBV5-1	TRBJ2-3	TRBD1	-	CASSLVGQGPNTQYF	TGCGCCAGCAGCCTGGTGGGACAGGGGCCAAATACGCAGTATTTT
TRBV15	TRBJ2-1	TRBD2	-	CATSSRLAGGTNEQFF	TGTGCCACCAGCAGTCGACTAGCGGGAGGGACCAATGAGCAGTTCTTC
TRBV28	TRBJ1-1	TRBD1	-	CASRRTGGDQRAFF	TGTGCCAGCAGACGGACAGGGGGCGACCAGAGAGCTTTCTTT
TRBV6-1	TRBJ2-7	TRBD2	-	CASSGSLLLAGAYEQYF	TGTGCCAGCAGTGGGTCCCTTCTTCTAGCGGGAGCGTACGAGCAGTACTTC
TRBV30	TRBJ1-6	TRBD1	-	CAWNRGNSPLHF	TGTGCCTGGAACAGGGGGAATTCACCCCTCCACTTT
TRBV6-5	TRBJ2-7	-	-	CASSRLADDAYEQYF	TGTGCCAGCAGCCGTCTAGCTGATGATGCCTACGAGCAGTACTTC
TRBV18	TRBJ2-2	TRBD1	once	CASSQTGGKNTGELFF	TGTGCCAGCTCGCAAACAGGGGGAAAGAACACCGGGGAGCTGTTTTTT
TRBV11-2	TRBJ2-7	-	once	CARMGIGQTWQYF	TGTGCCAGAATGGGGATCGGACAGACTTGGCAGTACTTC
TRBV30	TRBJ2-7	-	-	CAWRSRFGAGGGREQYF	TGTGCCTGGAGAAGTAGATTCGGGGCGGGTGGAGGGAGAGAGCAGTACTTC
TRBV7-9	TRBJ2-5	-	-	CASSLRSGGETQYF	TGTGCCAGCAGCTTAAGGTCCGGCGGAGAGACCCAGTACTTC
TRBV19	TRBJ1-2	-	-	CASSTGAAGYGYTF	TGTGCCAGTAGTACAGGGGCCGCGGGCTATGGCTACACCTTC
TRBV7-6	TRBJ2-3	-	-	CASSPTVGGTDTQYF	TGTGCCAGCAGCCCGACAGTAGGAGGGACAGATACGCAGTATTTT
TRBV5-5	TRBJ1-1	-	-	CASSLMGRKGEAFF	TGTGCCAGCAGCCTCATGGGTCGGAAGGGTGAAGCTTTCTTT
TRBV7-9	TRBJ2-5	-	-	CASSLVLGGETQYF	TGTGCCAGCAGCTTGGTTCTGGGGGGAGAGACCCAGTACTTC
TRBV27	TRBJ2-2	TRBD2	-	CASSLQAGGRGTGELFF	TGTGCCAGCAGTCTACAAGCGGGAGGGAGAGGAACCGGGGAGCTGTTTTTT
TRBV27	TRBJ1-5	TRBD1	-	CARITGGGTNQPQHF	TGTGCCAGGATTACAGGGGGGGGGACCAATCAGCCCCAGCATTTT
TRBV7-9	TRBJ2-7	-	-	CASSSRSATGAYEQYF	TGTGCCAGCAGCTCCCGCTCCGCGACAGGCGCCTACGAGCAGTACTTC
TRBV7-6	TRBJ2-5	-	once	CASSLDVGGAETQYF	TGTGCCAGCAGCTTAGACGTGGGGGGGGCAGAGACCCAGTACTTC
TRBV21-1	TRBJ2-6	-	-	CASSSLSGANVLTF	TGTGCCAGCAGCAGTCTCTCTGGGGCCAACGTCCTGACTTTC
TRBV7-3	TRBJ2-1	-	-	CASSPRQDSYNEQFF	TGTGCCAGCAGCCCTCGACAGGATTCCTACAATGAGCAGTTCTTC
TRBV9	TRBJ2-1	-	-	CAGNGKEGLKYNEQFF	TGTGCCGGCAACGGTAAGGAGGGACTTAAGTACAATGAGCAGTTCTTC
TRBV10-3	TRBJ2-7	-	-	CAISESGGRMASEQYF	TGTGCCATCAGTGAGTCCGGGGGTAGGATGGCTAGCGAGCAGTACTTC
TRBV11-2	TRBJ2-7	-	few	CASSLGPGSYSYEQYF	TGTGCCAGCAGCCTGGGTCCGGGATCCTACTCCTACGAGCAGTACTTC
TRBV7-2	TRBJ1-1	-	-	CASTWSLMNTEAFF	TGTGCCAGCACCTGGTCGCTCATGAACACTGAAGCTTTCTTT
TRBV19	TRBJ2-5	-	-	CASSPLSGVRETQYF	TGTGCCAGTAGTCCCCTTTCGGGAGTACGGGAGACCCAGTACTTC
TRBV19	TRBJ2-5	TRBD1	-	CATKTRDRAQETQYF	TGTGCCACCAAGACCCGGGACAGAGCCCAAGAGACCCAGTACTTC
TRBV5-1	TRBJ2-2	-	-	CASSLTLTGELFF	TGCGCCAGCAGCTTGACCCTCACCGGGGAGCTGTTTTTT
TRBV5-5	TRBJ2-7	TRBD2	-	CASSSGVAGWSGYEQYF	TGTGCCAGCAGCTCCGGAGTAGCGGGATGGTCTGGCTACGAGCAGTACTTC
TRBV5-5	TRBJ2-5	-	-	CASSLTDYPQETQYF	TGTGCCAGCAGCTTGACGGACTACCCTCAAGAGACCCAGTACTTC
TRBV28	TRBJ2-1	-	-	CASSLGGQGYEQFF	TGTGCCAGCAGTCTCGGGGGGCAGGGGTATGAGCAGTTCTTC
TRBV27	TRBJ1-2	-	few	CASSLSNRVGGYTF	TGTGCCAGCAGTTTATCGAACAGGGTGGGTGGCTACACCTTC
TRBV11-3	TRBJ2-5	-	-	CASSRNRETQYF	TGTGCCAGCAGCAGGAACCGTGAGACCCAGTACTTC
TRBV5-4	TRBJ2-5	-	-	CASSLSLEGAETQYF	TGTGCCAGCAGCTTGAGTCTAGAAGGGGCGGAGACCCAGTACTTC
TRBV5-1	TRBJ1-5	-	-	CASSAGTLNQPQHF	TGCGCCAGCAGCGCTGGCACCCTCAATCAGCCCCAGCATTTT
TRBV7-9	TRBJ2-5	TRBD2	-	CASQIPGGETQYF	TGTGCCAGCCAAATCCCGGGAGGAGAGACCCAGTACTTC
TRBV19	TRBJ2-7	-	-	CASSIVPQQGRGEQYF	TGTGCCAGTAGTATAGTGCCCCAACAGGGAAGAGGAGAGCAGTACTTC
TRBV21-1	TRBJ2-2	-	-	CASTTGSNTGELFF	TGTGCCAGCACTACGGGTTCGAACACCGGGGAGCTGTTTTTT
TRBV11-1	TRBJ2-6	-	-	CASTLSGANVLTF	TGTGCCAGCACCCTCTCTGGGGCCAACGTCCTGACTTTC
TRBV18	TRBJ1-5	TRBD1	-	CASSREQGAVQPQHF	TGTGCCAGCTCACGAGAACAGGGGGCGGTTCAGCCCCAGCATTTT
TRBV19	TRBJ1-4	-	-	CASKQATNEKLFF	TGTGCCAGCAAGCAAGCAACTAATGAAAAACTGTTTTTT
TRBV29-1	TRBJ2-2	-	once	CSVEVGAAGGTGELFF	TGCAGCGTTGAAGTGGGGGCGGCCGGGGGCACCGGGGAGCTGTTTTTT